Listed below are T cell receptor beta chains from one sample, sequenced in a study of blood T cell repertoires in COVID-19. TCRdb's table, derived via immunoSEQ multiplex PCR, lists solely in-frame clones and lacks some. The sample carries about 200,000 clones, 70% to 85% recorded once. The sequenced sample consisted of PBMCs or T cells enriched from blood (not recorded which). These receptors all come from a woman aged 55-69 years with acute COVID-19. Both conserved end residues are part of each CDR3. A D gene is named only where the DNA matches it firmly. Part of the rows lack a size; the others show once, few, many or a class for expanded clones.

>TRBD2|17|TRBV3-1/TRBV3-2|.|TRBJ2-5
CASSQGRTSGTQETQYF
TGTGCCAGCAGCCAAGGGCGGACTAGCGGTACCCAAGAGACCCAGTACTTC
>.|12|TRBV28|.|TRBJ2-3
CASTSSTDTQYF
TGTGCCAGCACCTCTAGCACAGATACGCAGTATTTT
>.|15|TRBV4-3|.|TRBJ2-4
CASSQDWRGKNIQYF
TGCGCCAGCAGCCAAGATTGGCGGGGAAAAAACATTCAGTACTTC
>.|15|TRBV4-1|.|TRBJ1-5
CASSQLGLLYQPQHF
TGCGCCAGCAGCCAACTGGGACTCCTCTATCAGCCCCAGCATTTT
>TRBD1|16|TRBV5-6|.|TRBJ1-5
CASSLWKRGRNQPQHF
TGTGCCAGCAGCTTGTGGAAAAGGGGGCGAAATCAGCCCCAGCATTTT
>.|12|TRBV6-2/TRBV6-3|.|TRBJ2-7
CASSPSAGTPTF
TGTGCCAGCAGTCCATCCGCCGGGACTCCAACCTTC
>.|13|TRBV28|once|TRBJ1-2
CASRTTHFPGYTF
TGTGCCAGCAGAACCACGCACTTCCCGGGCTACACCTTC
>.|15|TRBV18|once|TRBJ1-2
CASSSTEIVGYGYTF
TGTGCCAGCTCTTCGACAGAGATAGTGGGCTATGGCTACACCTTC
>.|12|TRBV7-2|.|TRBJ2-7
CASSPPGYEQYF
TGTGCCAGCAGCCCTCCGGGATACGAGCAGTACTTC
>.|14|TRBV6-2/TRBV6-3|once|TRBJ1-3
CASSSDSYGNTIYF
TGTGCCAGCAGTTCGGACAGCTACGGAAACACCATATATTTT
>TRBD2|16|TRBV9|.|TRBJ2-3
CASSVGLAERTDTQYF
TGTGCCAGCAGCGTAGGACTAGCGGAACGCACAGATACGCAGTATTTT
>TRBD2|15|TRBV4-2|once|TRBJ2-1
CASRATSGRDNEQFF
TGTGCCAGCAGGGCAACTAGCGGGAGGGACAATGAGCAGTTCTTC
>.|18|TRBV28|.|TRBJ1-2
CASSSPLGIKGGAGGYTF
TGTGCCAGCAGTTCTCCCCTCGGCATCAAAGGGGGGGCAGGGGGCTACACCTTC
>.|16|TRBV15|few|TRBJ1-5
CATSRGWAGISQPQHF
TGTGCCACCAGCAGAGGCTGGGCGGGGATTTCCCAGCCCCAGCATTTT
>.|19|TRBV7-9|.|TRBJ1-1
CASSSRGWVTLGAGTEAFF
TGTGCCAGCAGCTCCCGGGGGTGGGTAACACTAGGGGCAGGCACTGAAGCTTTCTTT
>.|15|TRBV9|.|TRBJ1-6
CASSPRLVRDSPLHF
TGTGCCAGCAGCCCCCGTCTTGTCCGGGATTCACCCCTCCACTTT
>.|14|TRBV4-2|.|TRBJ2-2
CASSQDLGRGELFF
TGTGCCAGCAGCCAAGATTTGGGGCGTGGGGAGCTGTTTTTT
>TRBD1|13|TRBV15|.|TRBJ1-1
CATDRGSNTEAFF
TGTGCCACCGACAGGGGTTCGAACACTGAAGCTTTCTTT
>.|15|TRBV21-1|.|TRBJ1-1
CASILGRGANTEAFF
TGTGCCAGCATCCTGGGACGGGGGGCGAACACTGAAGCTTTCTTT
>.|12|TRBV12-3/TRBV12-4|.|TRBJ2-1
CATGTTYNEQFF
TGTGCGACCGGGACAACATACAATGAGCAGTTCTTC
>.|15|TRBV5-1|.|TRBJ1-4
CASSTDGGGNEKLFF
TGCGCCAGCAGCACCGACGGGGGTGGTAATGAAAAACTGTTTTTT
>TRBD1|14|TRBV4-3|.|TRBJ1-2
CASSHGAGTGVYTF
TGCGCCAGCAGCCACGGTGCCGGGACAGGGGTATACACCTTC
>.|13|TRBV5-1|.|TRBJ1-5
CASSLGENQPQHF
TGCGCCAGCAGCTTGGGTGAGAATCAGCCCCAGCATTTT
>.|16|TRBV7-9|.|TRBJ1-2
CASSQTGTRPLYGYTF
TGTGCCAGCAGCCAGACCGGGACACGACCTTTATATGGCTACACCTTC
>TRBD1|15|TRBV30|.|TRBJ1-1
CAWSVRGTVNTEAFF
TGTGCCTGGAGTGTACGAGGGACAGTGAACACTGAAGCTTTCTTT
>.|12|TRBV29-1|.|TRBJ2-3
CSVEDAGYTQYF
TGCAGCGTTGAGGACGCGGGGTATACGCAGTATTTT
>.|12|TRBV10-3|.|TRBJ1-2
CATSWGRDGYTF
TGTGCCACCAGCTGGGGGAGGGATGGCTACACCTTC
>.|18|TRBV29-1|.|TRBJ1-2
CSVEDKSVDSRLGYGYTF
TGCAGCGTTGAAGATAAGTCCGTCGACAGCCGCCTCGGCTATGGCTACACCTTC
>TRBD1|14|TRBV27|.|TRBJ2-7
CASSPLGTGGEHYF
TGTGCCAGCAGTCCCCTCGGGACAGGGGGGGAGCATTACTTC
>TRBD2|16|TRBV4-3|.|TRBJ2-3
CASSQGSGGRTDTQYF
TGCGCCAGCAGCCAAGGGTCGGGGGGGCGCACAGATACGCAGTATTTT
>.|12|TRBV24-1|.|TRBJ2-7
CATSAAGYEQYF
TGTGCCACCAGTGCGGCAGGGTACGAGCAGTACTTC
>.|14|TRBV30|.|TRBJ1-6
CAWAGTPYNSPLHF
TGTGCCTGGGCCGGGACACCTTATAATTCACCCCTCCACTTT
>TRBD2|16|TRBV9|once|TRBJ2-2
CASSVGLAGETGELFF
TGTGCCAGCAGCGTCGGACTAGCGGGGGAAACCGGGGAGCTGTTTTTT
>.|14|TRBV18|.|TRBJ2-7
CASSPQGLRYEQYF
TGTGCCAGCTCCCCCCAGGGGCTCCGCTACGAGCAGTACTTC
>TRBD1|15|TRBV18|.|TRBJ1-1
CASSVRGRMNTEAFF
TGTGCCAGCTCGGTCAGGGGGCGGATGAACACTGAAGCTTTCTTT
>.|14|TRBV6-5|.|TRBJ1-1
CASSYHQGQTEAFF
TGTGCCAGCAGTTACCATCAGGGGCAGACTGAAGCTTTCTTT
>TRBD2|19|TRBV18|few|TRBJ2-1
CASSPVFKPTGTKNNEQFF
TGTGCCAGCTCACCAGTCTTCAAGCCAACCGGGACTAAGAACAATGAGCAGTTCTTC
>.|14|TRBV28|.|TRBJ2-3
CASSLSDSRRTQYF
TGTGCCAGCAGTTTATCGGACTCCCGGCGGACGCAGTATTTT
>TRBD1|16|TRBV10-3|.|TRBJ2-7
CAISERDRGVSYEQYF
TGTGCCATCAGTGAGAGAGACAGGGGGGTTTCCTACGAGCAGTACTTC
>TRBD2|15|TRBV6-2/TRBV6-3|.|TRBJ2-1
CASSYTSATYNEQFF
TGTGCCAGCAGTTATACTAGCGCAACCTACAATGAGCAGTTCTTC